This T cell receptor beta chain stems from a study of blood T cell repertoires in COVID-19. The repertoire was sequenced with immunoSEQ multiplex PCR; TCRdb's copy has only in-frame clones and lacks some. The sample lists hundreds of thousands of clones; around 89% were seen once. The CDR3 covers 18 residues. V lost 5 bases and J 0 bases, leaving 23 bases between the germline ends. Germline CDR1 and CDR2: SGDLS and YYNGEE. The sequenced sample consisted of PBMCs or T cells enriched from blood (not recorded which). This TCR derives from a man aged 30 to 45 who had recovered from COVID-19. The rearrangement joins TRBV9 to TRBJ1-2; a possible D gene is TRBD1 (5 bases). CDR3 residues: CASRPALGAAPSNYGYTF. DNA of the CDR3: TGTGCCAGCAGACCAGCTTTAGGGGCAGCCCCCTCTAACTATGGCTACACCTTC. Drawing the rest from reference TRBV9 and TRBJ1-2, the complete variable domain is DSGVTQTPKHLITATGQRVTLRCSPRSGDLSVYWYQQSLDQGLQFLIQYYNGEERAKGNILERFSAQQFPDLHSELNLSSLELGDSALYFCASRPALGAAPSNYGYTFGSGTRLTVV.